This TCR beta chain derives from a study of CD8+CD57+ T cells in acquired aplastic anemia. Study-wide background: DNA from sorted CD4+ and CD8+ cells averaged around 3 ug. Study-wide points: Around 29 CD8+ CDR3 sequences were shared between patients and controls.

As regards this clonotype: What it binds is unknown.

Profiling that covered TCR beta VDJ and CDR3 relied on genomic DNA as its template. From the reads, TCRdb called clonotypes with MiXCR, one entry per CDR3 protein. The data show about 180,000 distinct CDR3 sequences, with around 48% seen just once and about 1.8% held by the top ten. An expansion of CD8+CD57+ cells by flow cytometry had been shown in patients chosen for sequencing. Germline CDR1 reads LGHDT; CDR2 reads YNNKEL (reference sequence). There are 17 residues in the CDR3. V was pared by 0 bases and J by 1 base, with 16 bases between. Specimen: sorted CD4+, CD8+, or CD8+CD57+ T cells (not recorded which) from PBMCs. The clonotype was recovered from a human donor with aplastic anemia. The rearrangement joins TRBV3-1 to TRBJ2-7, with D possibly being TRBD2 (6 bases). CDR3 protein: CASSQDLTGVWSYEQYF. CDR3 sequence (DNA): TGTGCCAGCAGCCAAGATCTAACGGGAGTATGGTCCTACGAGCAGTACTTC.